The clone carrying this TCR beta chain has just a few counts. The sample has other DNA sequences that encode this CDR3 too. The time point here: cycle 4 day 1 (C4D1), after more than 5 weeks of nivolumab. There was relapse after autologous stem cell transplantation in every patient, and there was variation in brentuximab vedotin exposure. Germline V gene data show CDR1 as MNHEY and CDR2 as SMNVEV (reference sequence). Trimming left V 2 bases short and J 8 bases short, with 10 bases between. The CDR3 spans 13 residues. Data came from immunoSEQ multiplex PCR; TCRdb stores just in-frame clones and leaves some out. Among approximately 44,000 clones listed, roughly 69% were seen once. This entry comes from a study of PD-1 blockade in classical Hodgkin lymphoma.

V gene TRBV27 combines with J gene TRBJ1-5; D is possibly TRBD1 (5 bases). The source of this sequence is a human donor with classical Hodgkin lymphoma. Specimen: peripheral blood mononuclear cells (PBMCs), collected before the fourth cycle of nivolumab. CDR3 region: CASSLNLGEPQHF. CDR3 bases: TGTGCCAGCAGTTTAAATTTGGGGGAGCCCCAGCATTTT.